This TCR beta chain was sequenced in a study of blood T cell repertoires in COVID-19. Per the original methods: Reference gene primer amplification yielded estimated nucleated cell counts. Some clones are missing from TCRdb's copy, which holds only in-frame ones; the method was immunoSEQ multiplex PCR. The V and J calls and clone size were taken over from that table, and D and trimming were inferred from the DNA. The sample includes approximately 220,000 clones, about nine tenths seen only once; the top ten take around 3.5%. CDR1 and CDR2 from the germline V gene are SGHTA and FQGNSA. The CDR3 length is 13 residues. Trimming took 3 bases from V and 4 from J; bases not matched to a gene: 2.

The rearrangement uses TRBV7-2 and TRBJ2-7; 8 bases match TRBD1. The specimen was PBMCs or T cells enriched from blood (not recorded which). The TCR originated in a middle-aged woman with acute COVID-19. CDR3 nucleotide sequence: TGTGCCAGCAGCTTCGACAGGGGTTACGAGCAGTACGTC. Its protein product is CASSFDRGYEQYV.